This TCR beta chain was sequenced for a study of T cell responses to AZD1222 COVID-19 vaccine. Of note for this clone: The antigen is unknown. At the DNA level, this CDR3 is encoded by other sequences in the same sample as well.

The germline gives CDR1 LGHNA, CDR2 YSLEER. This CDR3 region has 13 residues. The V and J ends lost 0 bases and 5 bases respectively, with 6 bases between them. Findings and limits, study-wide: Clonal diversity was possibly underestimated, and white British individuals and females predominated among donors. Regions 160-218 and 743-854 held dominance among vaccine-associated CD4 TCRs, which spanned spike. Seropositive status at baseline applied to only 6 or 7 AZD1222 recipients. Receipt of two AZD1222 doses was followed by a rise in Spike-specific TCR breadth and depth.

Profiling relied on immunoSEQ multiplex PCR, and the TCRdb table lists in-frame clones only, not all of them. The sample holds roughly 180,000 clones, 90% to 95% seen once. V usage is TRBV4-3 and J usage is TRBJ2-3; D not resolved. This receptor was obtained from an adult who received the AZD1222 COVID-19 vaccine. This specimen consisted of peripheral blood, obtained 28 days after the second AZD1222 dose. This chain's CDR3 is CASSQERRDTQYF. For the CDR3, the DNA is TGCGCCAGCAGCCAAGAGCGGCGAGATACGCAGTATTTT.